This entry describes one T cell receptor (beta chain). The data derive from a study of shared clonotypes between healthy human individuals. CD45RO-negative, CCR7-positively selected cells formed the naive CD8 fraction, excluding terminally differentiated effector memory CD45RA+ cells. The method was immunoSEQ multiplex PCR; TCRdb's version includes in-frame clones alone and lacks a portion of them. Among about 2.2 million clones listed, 85% to 95% were seen once. The CDR3 is 15 amino acids. Germline V gene sequence: CDR1 MDHEN, CDR2 SYDVKM. Trimming left V 2 bases short and J 7 bases short, with 15 bases between.

Sequencing was done on a sample of naive CD8+ T cells from PBMCs. The TCR comes from a man in his late teens or twenties in good health. Some clones in this sample may be carry-over from other donors' samples. The genes are TRBV28 and TRBJ2-1; tentative D call: TRBD2 (6 bases). The CDR3 nucleotides read TGTGCCAGCAGTTTAACACTAGCTTTGGGGAATGAGCAGTTCTTC. It codes for CASSLTLALGNEQFF.